What follows describes a single T cell receptor (beta chain). No antigen is known for it. From each donor, an approximately 2.4 ml peripheral blood sample was drawn into PAXgene tubes and stored at -80 degrees C. Without any T cell sorting, total RNA was extracted from whole blood using the PAXgene blood miRNA kit on an automated QIAcube. Peripheral blood from monozygotic twin pairs concordant or discordant for inflammatory bowel disease was subjected to deep TCRalpha and TCRbeta repertoire profiling with unique molecular barcoding. For every twin pair, smoking habits were documented, and each individual was categorised as a current, former or never smoker. Reading the germline V gene gives CDR1 SGHRS and CDR2 YFSETQ. The CDR3 covers 16 residues, taking in both the cysteine and the phenylalanine. The record lacks a DNA sequence. This record comes from a study of monozygotic twins with inflammatory bowel disease (dated by TCRdb to about 2019). In the study overall: A total of about 28 monozygotic twin pairs were included in the full study, comprising nine German pairs (four IBD-concordant, five IBD-discordant) and 19 IBD-discordant Danish pairs. Disease-associated traits were sought mainly through comparisons between IBD patients and their genetically identical healthy co-twins within discordant pairs. Each individual had, on average, about 151 000 unique TCRalpha sequences and 181 000 unique TCRbeta sequences available for analysis.

Overall results and qualifications from the work: The results gave no support for a single strong signal or clonotype linked to IBD. The analysis was unable to tell apart different T cell subtypes. Background noise and inter-individual variability may have been introduced into the repertoires by the differing immunosuppressive treatments among patients. Fewer clonotypes were shared with other individuals by IBD patients than by healthy twins, most markedly in patients showing signs of disease activity. Repertoire similarity did not differ between concordant and discordant twins, which could be due to limited statistical power. TCRbeta repertoire diversity, by inverse Simpson index, was decreased in IBD patients compared with their healthy co-twins.

Preparation of the library involved 5' RACE. Each TCR library was prepared from roughly 3.5 ug of total RNA. For each sample, cDNA synthesis was carried out in eight separate reactions using SMARTScribe reverse transcriptase. During cDNA synthesis, template switching was used to introduce unique molecular identifiers that contained a 6-nucleotide sample barcode. Two nested PCRs of roughly 16 and 10 cycles amplified the TCRalpha and TCRbeta cDNA, and bead purification followed each PCR. Before amplification, cDNA was treated with uracil DNA-glycosylase and purified using the QIAquick PCR purification kit. In the second PCR, Illumina TruSeq-compatible adapters and sample-specific barcodes were added. Library quality and concentration were checked on TapeStation and Qubit, and libraries were pooled at around 5.3 ng each. The pooled libraries were sequenced with 2 x 100 bp reads and custom sequencing primers on an Illumina HiSeq2500 single-index Rapid Run. For the original study's pipeline: PCR and sequencing errors were corrected by UMI-based consensus assembly using MiGEC version 1.2.6. V(D)J alignment, clonotype assembly and CDR3 extraction were performed with MiXCR version 2.1.1. To normalise gene usage, clonotype sharing and MAIT/NKT TCR abundance, the analysis used the top 1000, 10 000 and 20 000 clonotypes per sample. Diversity was computed as the inverse Simpson index with the vegan R package after downsampling to 27 000 UMIs. Paired Mann-Whitney U tests on discordant twin pairs were used, with Benjamini-Hochberg multiple-testing correction. Reprocessed by TCRdb, the reads give a single entry per CDR3 protein sequence, without DNA. It is TCRdb's table, rather than the study itself, that gives the V and J calls and clone size. The sample table gives about 160,000 distinct CDR3 sequences. The ten largest clones represent 2% to 3% of the sample.

The rearranged segments are TRBV5-1 and TRBJ2-5; lacking DNA, the TRBD1 call made by TCRdb goes unchecked. This TCR was recovered from a human donor with ulcerative colitis or Crohn's disease, or a healthy co-twin of an affected twin (not recorded which). The sample taken for sequencing was blood. The CDR3 is CASSHVPTRPGETQYF.